A selection of T cell receptor beta chains follows, all from one sample in a study of T cell responses to AZD1222 COVID-19 vaccine. The protocol was immunoSEQ multiplex PCR, while the TCRdb copy is restricted to in-frame clones and leaves out a portion. The table has 180,000 or so clones, approximately 89% seen once. Specimen: peripheral blood, collected 28 days after the second AZD1222 dose. These receptors were taken from an adult who received the AZD1222 COVID-19 vaccine. The conserved cysteine and the conserved F or W are not part of the CDR3 here. A D gene is named only where the DNA matches it firmly.

d_call: TRBD1; cdr3_length: 12; v_call: TRBV27; cdr3_aa: ATRTGLYNSPLH
d_call: TRBD2; cdr3_length: 13; v_call: TRBV11-2; cdr3_aa: ASSSGTSSRDEQF
d_call: NA; cdr3_length: 9; v_call: TRBV20-1; cdr3_aa: SATGNYGYT
d_call: NA; cdr3_length: 10; v_call: TRBV6-5; cdr3_aa: ASSKTGSTAF
d_call: TRBD1; cdr3_length: 13; v_call: TRBV10-1; cdr3_aa: ASSSGTAVNTEAF
d_call: NA; cdr3_length: 13; v_call: TRBV6-2/TRBV6-3; cdr3_aa: ASSYSPDSNQPQH
d_call: TRBD2; cdr3_length: 14; v_call: TRBV30; cdr3_aa: AWSSLAGSYTGELF
d_call: TRBD1; cdr3_length: 12; v_call: TRBV7-3; cdr3_aa: ASSSAGGTDTQY
d_call: NA; cdr3_length: 12; v_call: TRBV7-9; cdr3_aa: ASSPRGGGYEQY
d_call: NA; cdr3_length: 16; v_call: TRBV6-1; cdr3_aa: ASSVVVSPTSGTGELF
d_call: NA; cdr3_length: 11; v_call: TRBV19; cdr3_aa: ASSISRVYEQY
d_call: TRBD1; cdr3_length: 12; v_call: TRBV6-2/TRBV6-3; cdr3_aa: ASSWTGVNQPQH
d_call: TRBD2; cdr3_length: 13; v_call: TRBV2; cdr3_aa: ASRETSGSANEQF
d_call: TRBD1; cdr3_length: 14; v_call: TRBV18; cdr3_aa: ASSPGTGLNTGELF
d_call: NA; cdr3_length: 16; v_call: TRBV11-2; cdr3_aa: ASSLDRGGLGSYNEQF
d_call: NA; cdr3_length: 13; v_call: TRBV15; cdr3_aa: ATSRAFTDSYEQY
d_call: NA; cdr3_length: 13; v_call: TRBV2; cdr3_aa: ASRIAELQHHEQF
d_call: TRBD2; cdr3_length: 14; v_call: TRBV3-1/TRBV3-2; cdr3_aa: ASSRRSGEPWDEQF
d_call: NA; cdr3_length: 14; v_call: TRBV5-1; cdr3_aa: ASSLSAEKANTEAF
d_call: NA; cdr3_length: 12; v_call: TRBV5-1; cdr3_aa: ASSLEPSTDTQY
d_call: NA; cdr3_length: 14; v_call: TRBV12-5; cdr3_aa: ASGLVPIGNTGELF
d_call: NA; cdr3_length: 12; v_call: TRBV5-1; cdr3_aa: ASSLGPVNTEAF
d_call: TRBD1; cdr3_length: 12; v_call: TRBV2; cdr3_aa: ASRWDRAEEKLF
d_call: TRBD2; cdr3_length: 14; v_call: TRBV7-9; cdr3_aa: ASSLGVLAGNNEQF
d_call: TRBD2; cdr3_length: 13; v_call: TRBV6-1; cdr3_aa: ASSHGASGLYEQY
d_call: TRBD1; cdr3_length: 11; v_call: TRBV3-1/TRBV3-2; cdr3_aa: ASRQGATDTQY